One sample yielded the 21 T cell receptor beta chains listed below, sequenced in a study of blood T cell repertoires in COVID-19. Data came from immunoSEQ multiplex PCR; TCRdb stores just in-frame clones and leaves some out. Here the sample spans 80,000 to 100,000 clones, approximately 91% being singletons. The sample was peripheral blood. These receptors originate from a human donor with active COVID-19. The donor label of this sample is uncertain.

The rearrangement joins TRBV19 to TRBJ2-1; D not resolved. This CDR3 is 15 amino acids long. The V end lost 4 bases, the J end lost 0 bases, and 10 bases lay between the germline ends. Germline V CDR1 and CDR2: LNHDA, SQIVND (reference sequence). For the CDR3, the DNA is TGTGCCAGTAGTACTTCGCCAGGCTCCTACAATGAGCAGTTCTTC. Translating it yields CASSTSPGSYNEQFF. Using reference TRBV19 and TRBJ2-1 for the parts outside the CDR3, the full variable domain is DGGITQSPKYLFRKEGQNVTLSCEQNLNHDAMYWYRQDPGQGLRLIYYSQIVNDFQKGDIAEGYSVSREKKESFPLTVTSAQKNPTAFYLCASSTSPGSYNEQFFGPGTRLTVL.

The chain joins TRBV4-2 to TRBJ1-6, with D possibly matching TRBD1 (5 bases). This CDR3 region has 15 residues. Germline assignment: CDR1 LGHNA and CDR2 YNFKEQ. V was clipped by 0 bases and J by 10 bases, with 13 bases between them. The CDR3 bases are TGTGCCAGCAGCCAAGAACCCCTCGGGGGATCACCCCTCCACTTT. Encoded protein: CASSQEPLGGSPLHF.

The chain joins TRBV5-1 to TRBJ1-1, with 7 positions matching TRBD1. CDR3 length: 18 amino acids. Germline V lookup: CDR1 SGHRS, CDR2 YFSETQ. Unmatched junction bases numbered 16, after V lost 1 base and J lost 4 bases. CDR3 sequence reads: CASSLWGDSSFEGTEAFF. CDR3 DNA sequence: TGCGCCAGCAGCTTGTGGGGGGACAGTTCGTTTGAGGGCACTGAAGCTTTCTTT.

The sample holds a few counts of this clone. The chain employs TRBV28 and TRBJ2-2; the match to TRBD2 covers 7 bases. J lost 1 base, V lost 6 bases, and 2 bases had no gene match. CDR3 length: 14 residues. The germline V gene encodes CDR1 MDHEN and CDR2 SYDVKM. The CDR3 region is CASSRGGNTGELFF. As DNA, the CDR3 is TGTGCCAGCAGCCGCGGGGGGAACACCGGGGAGCTGTTTTTT. The full variable domain, with the rest looked up from reference TRBV28 and TRBJ2-2, is DVKVTQSSRYLVKRTGEKVFLECVQDMDHENMFWYRQDPGLGLRLIYFSYDVKMKEKGDIPEGYSVSREKKERFSLILESASTNQTSMYLCASSRGGNTGELFFGEGSRLTVL.

The CDR3 DNA reads as TGTGCCAGCAGCCTATGGAGTCGCACAGATACGCAGTATTTT. It encodes CASSLWSRTDTQYF. This sequence joins TRBV5-4 and TRBJ2-3; D ambiguous. Trimming took off 4 bases at V and 1 base at J, with 10 bases between the two ends. Germline CDR1 SGHNT, CDR2 YYREEE (reference sequence). CDR3 length: 14 residues.

CDR3 amino acids: CASSPMGGTLNTEAFF. The CDR3, as DNA: TGTGCCAGCAGCCCTATGGGGGGGACACTGAACACTGAAGCTTTCTTT. This chain uses TRBV7-9 with TRBJ1-1, with D perhaps matching TRBD1 (6 bases). CDR3 length equals 16 residues. Germline values: CDR1 SEHNR, CDR2 FQNEAQ (reference sequence). The V end lost 5 bases, the J end lost 0 bases, and 16 bases lay between the germline ends.

The chain carries TRBV28 and TRBJ1-2; a possible D gene is TRBD1 (6 bases). The V gene lost 3 bases and the J gene lost 2 bases, with 13 bases spanning the gap. This CDR3 is 15 amino acids long. CDR1 is MDHEN, CDR2 SYDVKM, per germline. CDR3 bases: TGTGCCAGCAGTTTGGGGGGGCGTCTCAACTATGGCTACACCTTC. This encodes CASSLGGRLNYGYTF.

This clone was seen only once. The chain carries TRBV5-4 and TRBJ2-2; D not certain. V was pared by 3 bases and J by 4 bases, with 7 bases between. Germline CDR1 and CDR2: SGHNT and YYREEE (reference sequence). The CDR3 length is 13 residues. CDR3 in DNA: TGTGCCAGCAGCTCGGAGCCCACCGGGGAGCTGTTTTTT. As protein: CASSSEPTGELFF.

The rearrangement uses TRBV14 and TRBJ2-3, with D possibly being TRBD1 (5 bases). Trimming pared 4 bases from V and 6 bases from J, leaving 20 bases between. The germline gives CDR1 SGHDN, CDR2 FVKESK. The CDR3 is 16 residues long. CDR3 DNA: TGTGCCAGCAGCCCACATCTGGGGCTAAATTACGATACGCAGTATTTT. As protein: CASSPHLGLNYDTQYF.

V is TRBV7-3 and J is TRBJ2-5, with a tentative D call TRBD1 (6 bases). The V end lost 2 bases, the J end lost 5 bases, and 15 bases lay between the germline ends. Per germline, CDR1 SGHTA and CDR2 FQGTGA. There are 15 residues in the CDR3. CDR3 sequence reads: CASSLQGGSWETQYF. The CDR3 DNA sequence: TGTGCCAGCAGCTTACAAGGGGGATCCTGGGAGACCCAGTACTTC.

The chain combines TRBV7-2 with TRBJ2-6; TRBD2 is a possible D gene (6 bases). Germline CDR1 SGHTA, CDR2 FQGNSA. V was shortened by 3 bases and J by 1 base, with 10 bases between the two germline ends. This CDR3 region has 16 residues. DNA for the CDR3: TGTGCCAGCAGCTTTGGGGGACTGTCTGGGGCCAACGTCCTGACTTTC. Encoded protein: CASSFGGLSGANVLTF.

The chain links TRBV9 to TRBJ2-7, with 8 bases lining up with TRBD1. From germline, CDR1 is SGDLS and CDR2 YYNGEE. The CDR3 runs to 14 residues. J gave up 2 bases and V 2 bases, and 3 bases lay outside the gene matches. The CDR3 spells CASSVETGAYEQYF. The CDR3 nucleotides are TGTGCCAGCAGCGTCGAGACAGGGGCCTACGAGCAGTACTTC. The entire variable domain, with the rest obtained from reference TRBV9 and TRBJ2-7, is as follows: DSGVTQTPKHLITATGQRVTLRCSPRSGDLSVYWYQQSLDQGLQFLIQYYNGEERAKGNILERFSAQQFPDLHSELNLSSLELGDSALYFCASSVETGAYEQYFGPGTRLTVT.

In nucleotides, the CDR3 is TGCACCAGCAGCCGATCCGGGACAGTTAATTTCAATGAGCAGTTCTTC. Translated: CTSSRSGTVNFNEQFF. The rearrangement uses TRBV1 and TRBJ2-1; TRBD1 is the table's D call, not checked against the DNA. TRBV1 is assigned pseudogene status. The CDR3 consists of 16 residues.

The chain employs TRBV4-1 and TRBJ1-1; 7 nucleotides line up with TRBD1. V was clipped by 0 bases and J by 3 bases; unmatched bases: 16. Germline V gene lookup returns CDR1 MGHRA and CDR2 YSYEKL. The CDR3 totals 19 residues. The DNA of the CDR3 is TGCGCCAGCAGCCAAGACTCGGGGGCCAGGGGGGTATACGACACTGAAGCTTTCTTT. Translated: CASSQDSGARGVYDTEAFF.

About this clone itself: The junction differs from germline at one of its ends, possibly a read error. The V call is TRBV7-7, the J call TRBJ2-1, with D hard to call. Germline CDR1 and CDR2: SSHAT and FNYEAQ (reference sequence). There are 14 residues in the CDR3. Here the CDR3 reads CASSPNPEYNEQFF. The CDR3 region has the DNA TGTGCTAGCAGCCCCAATCCGGAGTACAATGAGCAGTTCTTC.

This clone was counted a single time. This chain connects TRBV5-1 to TRBJ2-2; 12 nucleotides line up with TRBD2. CDR1 and CDR2 (germline): SGHRS, YFSETQ. The CDR3 sequence is 18 residues long. The ends lost 0 bases at V and 1 base at J; junction bases unmatched: 4. In nucleotides, the CDR3 is TGCGCCAGCAGCTTGGGAGCGGGACTAGCGGGGAACACCGGGGAGCTGTTTTTT. It translates to CASSLGAGLAGNTGELFF. The whole variable domain, remainder taken from reference TRBV5-1 and TRBJ2-2, is KAGVTQTPRYLIKTRGQQVTLSCSPISGHRSVSWYQQTPGQGLQFLFEYFSETQRNKGNFPGRFSGRQFSNSRSEMNVSTLELGDSALYLCASSLGAGLAGNTGELFFGEGSRLTVL.

The gene calls are TRBV19 and TRBJ1-2, with 9 bases matching TRBD1. Germline V gene data show CDR1 as LNHDA and CDR2 as SQIVND (reference sequence). Trimming removed 6 bases from V and 0 bases from J; junction bases left unmatched: 8. This CDR3 contains 16 residues. Here the CDR3 DNA reads TGTGCCAGTAGGGGACAGGGTTCCCTTACTAACTATGGCTACACCTTC. Amino acid sequence: CASRGQGSLTNYGYTF.

The gene calls are TRBV10-3 and TRBJ2-5; the D is unclear. Germline assignment: CDR1 ENHRY and CDR2 SYGVKD. The CDR3 is 13 residues long. The V end was cut by 3 bases, the J end by 3 bases, with 8 bases between. The CDR3 bases are TGTGCCATCAGTGACTCACCGGAAGAGACCCAGTACTTC. Protein: CAISDSPEETQYF.

The rearrangement uses TRBV5-1 and TRBJ1-3, with 10 positions matching TRBD1. Germline values: CDR1 SGHRS, CDR2 YFSETQ. The CDR3 contains 15 residues. V lost 4 bases, J lost 4 bases, and 5 bases stayed unmatched. CDR3 coding DNA: TGCGCCAGCAGCGCGGGACAGGGGAGAGGAAACACCATATATTTT. Protein: CASSAGQGRGNTIYF.

This rearrangement joins TRBV7-2 to TRBJ1-1; maybe TRBD1 (6 bases). V was trimmed by 2 bases and J by 4 bases, leaving 8 bases between them. Germline CDR1 and CDR2: SGHTA and FQGNSA. There are 13 residues in the CDR3. CDR3 loop: CASSLTGFTEAFF. The CDR3 nucleotides read TGTGCCAGCAGCTTAACAGGGTTCACTGAAGCTTTCTTT. Supplemented by reference TRBV7-2 and TRBJ1-1, the full variable domain reads GAGVSQSPSNKVTEKGKDVELRCDPISGHTALYWYRQSLGQGLEFLIYFQGNSAPDKSGLPSDRFSAERTGGSVSTLTIQRTQQEDSAVYLCASSLTGFTEAFFGQGTRLTVV.

In its sample, this clone was seen once. The chain joins TRBV7-2 to TRBJ1-2; D remains unclear. The germline V gene has CDR1 SGHTA and CDR2 FQGNSA. V lost 2 bases to trimming and J lost 4 bases, with 14 bases between them. This CDR3 spans 15 amino acids. CDR3 amino acids: CASSLRPGRGYGYTF. CDR3 bases: TGTGCCAGCAGCTTAAGGCCCGGCCGAGGCTATGGCTACACCTTC.